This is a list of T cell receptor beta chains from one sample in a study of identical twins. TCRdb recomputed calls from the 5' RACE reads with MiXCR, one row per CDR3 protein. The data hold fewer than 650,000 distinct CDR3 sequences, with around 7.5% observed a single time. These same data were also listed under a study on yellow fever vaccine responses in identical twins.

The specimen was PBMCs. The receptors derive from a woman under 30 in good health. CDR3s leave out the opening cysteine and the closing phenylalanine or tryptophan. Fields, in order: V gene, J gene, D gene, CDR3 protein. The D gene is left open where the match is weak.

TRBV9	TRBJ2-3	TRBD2	ASSMAAGGPGTDTQY
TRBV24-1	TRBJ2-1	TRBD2	ATSDPTGLAPNEQF
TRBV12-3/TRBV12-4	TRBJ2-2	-	ASSLAWLVGRPGELF
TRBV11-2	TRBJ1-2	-	ASSVGMPGGVYGYT
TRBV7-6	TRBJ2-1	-	ASSLAGRLVDEQF
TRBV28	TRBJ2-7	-	ASSSPRGDGSYEQY
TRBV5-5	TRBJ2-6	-	ASSSWGSGANVLT
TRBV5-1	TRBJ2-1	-	ASNSAQGPYNEQF
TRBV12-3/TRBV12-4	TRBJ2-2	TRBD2	ASKIQLADTGELF
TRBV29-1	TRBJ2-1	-	SVFGTLSAHNEQF
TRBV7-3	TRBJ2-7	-	ASSPGPGGYEQY
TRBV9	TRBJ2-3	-	ASSRTARPGSTDTQY
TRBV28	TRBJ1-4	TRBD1	ASSPAGQGVRYEKLF
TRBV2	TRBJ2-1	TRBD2	TCSLGGSSGRIHNEQF
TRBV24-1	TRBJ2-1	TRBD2	ATSDVQGGSYNEQF
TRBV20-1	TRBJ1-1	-	SAIHRASEAF
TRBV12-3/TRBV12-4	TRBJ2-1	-	ASSPILEVSYNEQF
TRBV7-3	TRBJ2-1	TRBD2	ASSRSGTSYNEQF
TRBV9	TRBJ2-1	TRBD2	ASSPTEWLAGLNEQF
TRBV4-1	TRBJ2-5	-	ASSQEGQGSSETQY
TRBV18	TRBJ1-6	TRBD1	ASSPAQGGSPLH
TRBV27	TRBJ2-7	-	ARTPFGREQY
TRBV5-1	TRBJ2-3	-	ASSTGHTDTQY
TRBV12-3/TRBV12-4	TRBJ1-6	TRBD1	ASSTGQGLPPLH
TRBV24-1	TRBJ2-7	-	ATSDPRAPYEQY
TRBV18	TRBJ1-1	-	ASSPQDGTEAF
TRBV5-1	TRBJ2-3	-	ASSPGGVADTQY
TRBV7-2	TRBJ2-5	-	ASSLVVLQDTQY
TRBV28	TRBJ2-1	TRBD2	ASREPRLANEQF
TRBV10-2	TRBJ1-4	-	ASSVGRVAEKLF
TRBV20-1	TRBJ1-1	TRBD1	SATTHRDSVRLMNTEAF
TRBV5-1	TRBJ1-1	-	ASSLWRGDTEAF
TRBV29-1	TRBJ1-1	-	SVGTQWTMNTEAF
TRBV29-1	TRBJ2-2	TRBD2	SVQWTSGVDTGELF
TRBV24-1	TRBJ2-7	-	ATSDANSGNEQY
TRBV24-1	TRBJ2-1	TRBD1	ATRAGGFYNEQF
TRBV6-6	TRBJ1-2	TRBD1	ASVEGQGDGYT
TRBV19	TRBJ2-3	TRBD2	ASSPIAGGSTDTQY
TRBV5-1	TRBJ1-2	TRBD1	ASSPGQGFDGYT
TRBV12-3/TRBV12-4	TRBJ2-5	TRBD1	ASSSSTTGGERKTQY
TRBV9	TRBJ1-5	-	ASSVGDHSNQPQH
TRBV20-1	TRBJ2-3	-	SAPAVGDTQY
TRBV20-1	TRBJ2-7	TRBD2	SASVAGGEQY
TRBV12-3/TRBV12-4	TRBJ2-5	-	ASSLRPGTTWETQY
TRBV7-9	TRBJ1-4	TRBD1	ASSAKTGGNEKLF
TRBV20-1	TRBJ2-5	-	SAFDIPFQETQY
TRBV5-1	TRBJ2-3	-	ASSLLRADTQY
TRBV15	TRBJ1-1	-	ATSREAFGTEAF
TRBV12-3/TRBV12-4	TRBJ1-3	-	ASVASGNTIY
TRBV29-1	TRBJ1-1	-	SGAGSNTEAF
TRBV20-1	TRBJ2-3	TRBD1	SANRDRGSDTQY
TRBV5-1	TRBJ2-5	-	ASSLTLYQETQY
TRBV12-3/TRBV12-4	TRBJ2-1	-	ASSPGPPSYNEQF
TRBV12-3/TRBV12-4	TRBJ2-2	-	ASSFHIAGELF